The 18 T cell receptor beta chains reported below all come from one sample, sequenced in a study of cytomegalovirus exposure and HLA in healthy donors. The study ran its PCR with 60 Vbeta and 13 Jbeta primers. The repertoire was sequenced with immunoSEQ multiplex PCR; TCRdb's copy has only in-frame clones and lacks some. The sample carries 150,000 to 200,000 clones, around two thirds recorded once. Input material: PBMCs. Receptor source: a man between 35 and 55 years old in good health and CMV-seronegative.

The chain couples TRBV6-5 to TRBJ2-7, with TRBD2 matching 8 bases. The CDR3 is 15 residues long. Trimming at V came to 6 bases and at J to 1 base, leaving 8 bases not matched to a gene. The germline V gene has CDR1 MNHEY and CDR2 SVGAGI. CDR3 residues: CASRPGGVRSYEQYF. The CDR3 coding sequence is TGTGCCAGCAGGCCCGGGGGGGTGAGGTCCTACGAGCAGTACTTC.

This clone was observed once. The chain combines TRBV5-1 with TRBJ1-4; D remains ambiguous. The CDR3 spans 13 residues. Germline V gives CDR1 SGHRS, CDR2 YFSETQ. Between the trimmed V and J ends, which lost 5 bases and 0 bases, there was a span of 5 bases. The CDR3 protein is CASSFATNEKLFF. CDR3 DNA sequence: TGCGCCAGCAGTTTCGCAACTAATGAAAAACTGTTTTTT.

The V call is TRBV27, the J call TRBJ2-7; tentatively, D is TRBD1 (6 bases). CDR1 MNHEY and CDR2 SMNVEV come from the germline V gene (reference sequence). This CDR3 is built from 13 residues. V gave up 2 bases and J gave up 5 bases, with 10 bases separating them. The CDR3 region is CASSLTRGDEQYF. CDR3 DNA: TGTGCCAGCAGTTTAACCAGGGGAGACGAGCAGTACTTC.

The genes are TRBV18 and TRBJ2-3; D is uncertain. CDR1 is KGHSH and CDR2 is LQKENI in the germline V gene. Trimming took off 3 bases at V and 2 bases at J, with 9 bases between the two ends. There are 14 residues in the CDR3. The CDR3 coding sequence is TGTGCCAGCTCACCGTATCTAGACACAGATACGCAGTATTTT. Its translation: CASSPYLDTDTQYF.

The chain carries TRBV11-2 and TRBJ2-3; the D gene is possibly TRBD2 (6 bases). The CDR3 has 14 amino acids. Germline values: CDR1 SGHAT, CDR2 FQNNGV. Trimming took 6 bases from V and 2 from J, leaving 12 bases between them. The CDR3: CASRPWGDTDTQYF. The CDR3 bases are TGTGCCAGCAGGCCGTGGGGGGACACAGATACGCAGTATTTT.

The genes are TRBV7-9 and TRBJ2-5; D not resolved. V was shortened by 5 bases and J by 2 bases, with 15 bases between the two germline ends. CDR1 and CDR2 (germline): SEHNR, FQNEAQ (reference sequence). The CDR3 contains 15 residues. The CDR3 sequence is CASSPNLYEQETQYF. DNA of the CDR3: TGTGCCAGCAGCCCCAATTTGTATGAGCAAGAGACCCAGTACTTC.

The CDR3 DNA reads as TGTGCCATCAGTGAACTAGCCCTGTTCTTC. Amino acids: CAISELALFF. The chain has TRBV10-3 and TRBJ2-1; a weak D match, TRBD2 (6 bases). This CDR3 region has 10 residues. Trimming cost V 3 bases and J 15 bases, with 9 bases left between them. Per germline, CDR1 ENHRY and CDR2 SYGVKD.

The rearrangement joins TRBV29-1 to TRBJ1-2; 7 bases line up with TRBD1. This CDR3 spans 12 amino acids. Germline assignment: CDR1 SQVTM and CDR2 ANQGSEA. The V and J ends lost 6 bases and 3 bases, in that order; junction bases with no gene match: 4. The CDR3 is CSVETGDYGYTF. The CDR3 DNA is TGCAGCGTCGAAACAGGGGACTATGGCTACACCTTC.

Worth noting for this clone: An end of the junction differs from the germline gene, which may be a read error. This chain links TRBV7-2 with TRBJ1-5, with D unresolved. The length of the CDR3 is 15 residues. From germline, CDR1 is SGHTA and CDR2 FQGNSA. Written as DNA, the CDR3 is TGTGCCAGCAGTTTAGTTCTGCAGGGCAATCAGCCCCAGCATTTT. This codes for CASSLVLQGNQPQHF.

The chain joins TRBV7-2 to TRBJ2-3, with 7 bases fitting TRBD1. The V gene end was trimmed by 5 bases and the J gene end by 0 bases; junction bases not matched to a gene: 8. The CDR3 contains 16 residues. The germline V gene has CDR1 SGHTA and CDR2 FQGNSA. DNA of the CDR3: TGTGCCAGCAGCAAGGGACAGCCTTTTAGCACAGATACGCAGTATTTT. Amino acid sequence: CASSKGQPFSTDTQYF. The entire variable domain, with the rest obtained from reference TRBV7-2 and TRBJ2-3, is as follows: GAGVSQSPSNKVTEKGKDVELRCDPISGHTALYWYRQSLGQGLEFLIYFQGNSAPDKSGLPSDRFSAERTGGSVSTLTIQRTQQEDSAVYLCASSKGQPFSTDTQYFGPGTRLTVL.

This chain uses TRBV5-1 with TRBJ2-2; 8 nucleotides line up with TRBD1. V shed 4 bases, J shed 7 bases, and the junction held 6 bases outside the gene matches. The germline gives CDR1 SGHRS, CDR2 YFSETQ. CDR3 size: 14 residues. The CDR3 here is CASSTWTGSGELFF. CDR3 sequence (DNA): TGCGCCAGCAGCACCTGGACAGGGAGCGGGGAGCTGTTTTTT. Full variable domain (rest looked up from reference TRBV5-1 and TRBJ2-2): KAGVTQTPRYLIKTRGQQVTLSCSPISGHRSVSWYQQTPGQGLQFLFEYFSETQRNKGNFPGRFSGRQFSNSRSEMNVSTLELGDSALYLCASSTWTGSGELFFGEGSRLTVL.

The V call is TRBV10-3, the J call TRBJ2-4; D is perhaps TRBD2 (5 bases). V lost 4 bases and J lost 8, with 9 bases in between. Germline V gives CDR1 ENHRY, CDR2 SYGVKD. The CDR3 runs 12 residues. Here the CDR3 reads CAISADGDIQYF. For the CDR3, the DNA is TGTGCCATCAGTGCAGACGGGGACATTCAGTACTTC.

The genes are TRBV7-9 and TRBJ1-5, with TRBD1 matching 11 bases. CDR3 length: 15 residues. The V and J ends lost 5 bases and 7 bases, in that order; junction bases with no gene match: 7. Germline CDR1 and CDR2: SEHNR and FQNEAQ (reference sequence). The CDR3 sequence is CASSGRTGGGQPQHF. Here the CDR3 DNA reads TGTGCCAGCAGCGGGAGGACAGGGGGCGGGCAGCCCCAGCATTTT.

The chain joins TRBV11-3 to TRBJ2-1; 11 nucleotides line up with TRBD2. The CDR3 contains 15 residues. Germline V gene data show CDR1 as SGHNT and CDR2 as YENEEA. Trimming took 5 bases from V and 9 from J; bases not matched to a gene: 9. Written as DNA, the CDR3 is TGTGCCAGCAGCCTCGGGACTAGCGGTCTCAGTGAGCAGTTCTTC. Its translation is CASSLGTSGLSEQFF.

Details on this clone: One end of the junction does not line up with germline, which may come from a read error. The chain carries TRBV7-9 and TRBJ2-7; D is possibly TRBD1 (5 bases). The CDR3 has 15 residues. The germline gives CDR1 SEHNR, CDR2 FQNEAQ (reference sequence). The DNA of the CDR3 is TGTTCCAGCAGCTTAACCCAGGGTTACTACTACGAGCAGTACTTC. Residues: CSSSLTQGYYYEQYF. Full variable domain (rest looked up from reference TRBV7-9 and TRBJ2-7): DTGVSQNPRHKITKRGQNVTFRCDPISEHNRLYWYRQTLGQGPEFLTYFQNEAQLEKSRLLSDRFSAERPKGSFSTLEIQRTEQGDSAMYLCSSSLTQGYYYEQYFGPGTRLTVT.

This sequence joins TRBV6-1 and TRBJ2-7, with 7 nucleotides matching TRBD1. CDR3 length equals 15 residues. Unmatched junction bases numbered 6, after V lost 0 bases and J lost 4 bases. Germline loops: CDR1 MNHNS, CDR2 SASEGT. The CDR3 coding sequence is TGTGCCAGCAGTGAAGCGGCAGGGGGAGTATACGAGCAGTACTTC. Protein sequence: CASSEAAGGVYEQYF.

This chain joins TRBV5-6 and TRBJ2-7; TRBD1 agrees at 7 bases. With 4 bases clipped from V and 0 bases from J, the junction kept 4 bases outside the gene matches. Germline CDR1 SGHDT, CDR2 YYEEEE. This CDR3 has 14 amino acids. CDR3 in amino acids: CASSPGQPSYEQYF. In DNA form, the CDR3 reads TGTGCCAGCAGCCCGGGACAGCCCTCCTACGAGCAGTACTTC.

This clone was seen a handful of times. Other DNA sequences in the sample encode the same CDR3. The chain combines TRBV28 with TRBJ2-1, with D uncertain. Between the trimmed V and J ends, which lost 2 bases and 4 bases, there was a span of 6 bases. Germline values: CDR1 MDHEN, CDR2 SYDVKM. This CDR3 has 13 amino acids. For the CDR3, the DNA is TGTGCCAGCAGTTTAGACACTTACAATGAGCAGTTCTTC. This codes for CASSLDTYNEQFF.